These 4 T cell receptor beta chains came from one sample sequenced in a study of CD8+ T cells in alopecia areata. Cells from pooled cutaneous lymph nodes were sorted by CD4, CD8alpha, NKG2D, NKG2ACE and other markers. Sequencing templates came from extracted RNA that was reverse transcribed into cDNA. Profiling relied on immunoSEQ multiplex PCR, and the TCRdb table lists in-frame clones only, not all of them. The sample has some 6,500 clones, none seen only once. Sequenced sample: CD8+ T cells sorted from a lymph node. These receptors all stem from a C3H/HeJ mouse with alopecia areata. The strain's MHC: H2-k.

At least ten counts were recorded for this clone. Gene and germline names: mouse. The read gets to within 4 residues of the CDR3 end, and the germline J gene fills in the rest. This rearrangement joins TRBV13-1 to TRBJ2-7, with a weak D call TRBD1 (5 bases). The ends were cut back, 7 bases at V and 3 bases at J, with 8 bases in the middle. The CDR3 spans 11 residues. The germline V gene encodes CDR1 NSHNY and CDR2 SYGAGN. CDR3 in amino acids: CASRTNYEQYF. The DNA read from the CDR3 is TGTGCCAGCCGGACAAACTAT.

This clone was seen a few times. The gene names here belong to mouse. The missing CDR3 end, 4 residues past where the read stops, is filled in from the germline J gene. The chain recombines TRBV13-2 with TRBJ2-7, with 12 positions matching TRBD2. The V gene's germline CDR1 is NNHNN and CDR2 SYGAGS (reference sequence). This CDR3 contains 13 residues. The sequenced CDR3 bases are TGTGCCAGCGGAGGGACTGGGGGGTAT. Translating gives CASGGTGGY. The full-length CDR3 reads as CASGGTGGYEQYF.

The table lists this clone with a few counts. Each gene name is a mouse one. The CDR3 is cut off 4 residues early in the read; its end comes from the germline J gene. This rearrangement joins TRBV31 to TRBJ2-5; a possible D gene is TRBD2 (7 bases). Germline V gives CDR1 GKSSPN, CDR2 SITVG. V was trimmed by 0 bases and J by 2 bases, leaving 12 bases between them. The CDR3 is made up of 15 amino acids. This chain's CDR3 is CAWSLGRGGQDTQYF. Partial CDR3 DNA: TGTGCCTGGAGTCTAGGAAGGGGGGGCCAAGAC.

This clone was counted at least ten times. The germline and genes are mouse ones. The sequenced fragment ends 4 residues before the CDR3 boundary, so the rest is inferred from the germline J gene. Other DNA sequences in the sample encode the same CDR3. V and J are TRBV4 and TRBJ2-1, with TRBD2 identical over 11 bases. Trimming at V came to 5 bases and at J to 4 bases, leaving 1 base not matched to a gene. CDR1 is LGHDT and CDR2 is YNNKQL in the germline V gene (reference sequence). The CDR3 extends over 14 amino acids. The CDR3 DNA, read in part, is TGTGCCAGCAGCCGGGACTGGGGGTATGCT. It is translated as CASSRDWGYA. The CDR3, in full, reads CASSRDWGYAEQFF.